Listed below are T cell receptor beta chains from one sample, sequenced in a study of neurological immune-mediated disorders. TCRdb independently ran MiXCR on the 5' RACE reads; one entry per CDR3 protein. This table has 95,000 or so distinct CDR3 sequences, around 3.3% appearing once. The sequencing input was PBMCs. The receptors originated from a woman aged 18-30 years with multiple sclerosis. Each CDR3 is given with its conserved first and last residue. Fields, in order: CDR3 protein, J gene, V gene, clone size. Clone sizes are shown as once, few or many counts, or a class when the clone is expanded.

CASSKGPRVAEAFF TRBJ1-1 TRBV21-1 many
CASSPGGDTQYF TRBJ2-3 TRBV7-9 many
CASSPIPGQPYNEQFF TRBJ2-1 TRBV5-1 many
CASSPRQTNQPQHF TRBJ1-5 TRBV7-8 few
CAINHFGDSYGYTF TRBJ1-2 TRBV10-3 many
CSARGQGPMSNQPQHF TRBJ1-5 TRBV20-1 many
CSAELLLGRQLSTDTQYF TRBJ2-3 TRBV29-1 many
CASRLQGAGANVLTF TRBJ2-6 TRBV12-3/TRBV12-4 many
CASSQDRREKNYEQYF TRBJ2-7 TRBV3-1 many
CASSFHYEQYF TRBJ2-7 TRBV7-2 many
CASSVGGGGTEAFF TRBJ1-1 TRBV9 many
CASSLGQGVGDTQYF TRBJ2-3 TRBV5-1 many
CSASDSRDGPYEQYF TRBJ2-7 TRBV20-1 many
CSAKQSSNQPQHF TRBJ1-5 TRBV20-1 many
CASSLAGYGELFF TRBJ2-2 TRBV11-2 few
CASSGKISTDTQYF TRBJ2-3 TRBV4-1 many
CASSSHTNTEAFF TRBJ1-1 TRBV7-2 many
CASSERRREAFF TRBJ1-1 TRBV6-1 many
CASRTSGDTQYF TRBJ2-3 TRBV5-6 many
CASSPGENTEAFF TRBJ1-1 TRBV18 many
CASSYGTGSGELFF TRBJ2-2 TRBV6-6 few
CASSLGGDVKLFF TRBJ1-4 TRBV7-9 many
CATSDNQGKDNEQFF TRBJ2-1 TRBV24-1 many
CASRSGTGPEKLFF TRBJ1-4 TRBV12-3/TRBV12-4 many
CSASPGGYGYTF TRBJ1-2 TRBV20-1 many
CATSSRTDLNTGELFF TRBJ2-2 TRBV24-1 many
CAISDLSGNTEAFF TRBJ1-1 TRBV10-3 many